This passage covers 21 T cell receptor beta chains from one sample sequenced in a study of blood T cell repertoires in COVID-19. Sequencing was performed with immunoSEQ multiplex PCR; in TCRdb, only in-frame clones are kept and a portion is missing. The sample holds 130,000 to 150,000 clones, 70% to 90% seen once. Input material: peripheral blood. The receptors stem from a middle-aged woman with active or convalescent COVID-19.

The CDR3 DNA follows: TGTGCCAGCAGCTTGACCGAGCGGGACCTACAAGAGACCCAGTACTTC. It yields the protein CASSLTERDLQETQYF. The J gene is TRBJ2-5, the V gene TRBV5-5, with 7 positions matching TRBD2. This CDR3 spans 16 amino acids. Losses at the gene ends were 1 base for V and 2 bases for J; bases not matched to a gene: 8. CDR1 is SGHKS, CDR2 YYEKEE, per germline (reference sequence).

The chain is built from TRBV10-3 and TRBJ2-5; the match to TRBD2 covers 11 bases. In germline, CDR1 is ENHRY, CDR2 SYGVKD. The trim removed 7 bases at V and 3 bases at J, leaving 1 base unmatched. This CDR3 is built from 13 residues. For the CDR3, the DNA is TGTGCCATCAAACTAGCGGGGGAAGAGACCCAGTACTTC. Its protein is CAIKLAGEETQYF.

This rearrangement joins TRBV12-3 or TRBV12-4 to TRBJ1-2; D not resolved. V dropped 2 bases and J dropped 4 bases, with 8 bases sitting between them. This CDR3 spans 13 amino acids. The chain's CDR3 is CASSLPLFYGYTF. The CDR3 bases are TGTGCCAGCAGTTTACCCCTATTCTATGGCTACACCTTC.

Remarks on this clone: The sample carries other DNA sequences with the same CDR3. The chain carries TRBV10-3 and TRBJ1-5, with D possibly TRBD1 on 6 matching bases. CDR1 and CDR2 (germline): ENHRY, SYGVKD. The CDR3 is 14 residues long. Trimming took 0 bases from V and 4 from J, leaving 7 bases between them. The CDR3 nucleotides are TGTGCCATCAGTGAGTCGCAGGGGAATCAGCCCCAGCATTTT. This codes for CAISESQGNQPQHF.

The chain links TRBV27 to TRBJ1-1, with 7 positions matching TRBD1. V was clipped by 6 bases and J by 0 bases; unmatched bases: 13. This CDR3 contains 17 residues. The germline gives CDR1 MNHEY, CDR2 SMNVEV (reference sequence). CDR3 sequence: CASSPYGDRPLNTEAFF. CDR3 nucleotides: TGTGCCAGCAGCCCCTACGGGGACAGACCCTTGAACACTGAAGCTTTCTTT.

The V call is TRBV30, the J call TRBJ2-3; TRBD1 matches 7 bases. Germline lookup yields CDR1 GTSNPN and CDR2 SVGIG (reference sequence). The CDR3 runs to 15 residues. The V gene end was trimmed by 0 bases and the J gene end by 0 bases; junction bases not matched to a gene: 3. In DNA form, the CDR3 reads TGTGCCTGGAGTGTACAACAGGGGAGCACAGATACGCAGTATTTT. This translates into CAWSVQQGSTDTQYF.

Of note for this clone: The same CDR3 is also encoded by other DNA sequences in this sample. The V call is TRBV29-1, the J call TRBJ1-1; 7 positions match TRBD1. CDR1 is SQVTM and CDR2 is ANQGSEA in the germline V gene. The CDR3 extends over 13 amino acids. V gave up 7 bases and J gave up 4 bases; unmatched junction bases: 9. The CDR3 sequence is CSGGRQGVTEAFF. CDR3 sequence (DNA): TGCAGCGGCGGTCGACAGGGCGTCACTGAAGCTTTCTTT.

The rearrangement uses TRBV28 and TRBJ1-2, with D uncertain. The CDR3 contains 15 residues. Germline values: CDR1 MDHEN, CDR2 SYDVKM. Trimming removed 4 bases from V and 0 bases from J, with 12 bases in between. The DNA for the CDR3 is TGTGCCAGCAGTTCGCCGACACCTGCTAACTATGGCTACACCTTC. It translates to CASSSPTPANYGYTF.

V and J are TRBV6-2 or TRBV6-3 and TRBJ2-1, with TRBD2 matching 7 bases. Germline-derived CDR1 and CDR2 are MNHEY and SVGEGT. Unmatched junction bases numbered 1, after V lost 2 bases and J lost 3 bases. CDR3 size: 14 residues. The CDR3: CASSYQRGYNEQFF. CDR3 in DNA: TGTGCCAGCAGTTACCAGCGGGGCTACAATGAGCAGTTCTTC.

The chain has TRBV11-3 and TRBJ2-3; 7 bases are shared with TRBD2. Germline V lookup: CDR1 SGHNT, CDR2 YENEEA. The CDR3 runs to 13 residues. After removal of 5 bases from V and 3 bases from J, the junction contained 2 bases not matched to a gene. The CDR3, as DNA: TGTGCCAGCAGCAGGCGGGGGACAGATACGCAGTATTTT. Amino acids: CASSRRGTDTQYF.

V gene TRBV5-1 combines with J gene TRBJ2-3, with D perhaps TRBD1 (7 bases). Germline CDR1 is SGHRS and CDR2 is YFSETQ. This CDR3 has 14 amino acids. V was cut by 5 bases and J by 4 bases, with 14 bases left in between. CDR3 nucleotides: TGCGCCAGCAGGGATTCCAGGGGGGCAGATACGCAGTATTTT. It codes for CASRDSRGADTQYF.

This chain joins TRBV3-1 (or the pseudogene TRBV3-2) and TRBJ1-3; TRBD1 aligns across 10 bases. Germline CDR1 is LGHDT and CDR2 is YNNKEL (reference sequence). J lost 4 bases, V lost 3 bases, and 3 bases had no gene match. This CDR3 contains 15 residues. The CDR3, as DNA: TGTGCCAGCAGCCAGGGGACAGGGGTAGGAAACACCATATATTTT. Its translation is CASSQGTGVGNTIYF.

This chain joins TRBV25-1 and TRBJ1-2, with 8 bases matching TRBD1. The V segment lost 6 bases and the J segment 4 bases; nucleotides outside the gene matches: 10. This CDR3 has 15 amino acids. The germline gives CDR1 MGHDK, CDR2 SYGVNS. The DNA of the CDR3 is TGTGCCAGCAGCCCCCCAGGGACAGGTATCTATGGCTACACCTTC. It translates to CASSPPGTGIYGYTF.

The chain couples TRBV7-9 to TRBJ2-1, with D maybe TRBD2 (5 bases). Germline CDR1 reads SEHNR; CDR2 reads FQNEAQ (reference sequence). CDR3 length equals 15 residues. Between the trimmed V and J ends, which lost 5 bases and 1 base, there was a span of 12 bases. For the CDR3, the DNA is TGTGCCAGCAGCCCCAGGCCGGGATCCTACAATGAGCAGTTCTTC. This encodes CASSPRPGSYNEQFF.

Here the CDR3 DNA reads TGTGCCAGCAGCGCTGGCGGGGGGGCGAATGAAAAACTGTTTTTT. It codes for CASSAGGGANEKLFF. This chain connects TRBV9 to TRBJ1-4, with D possibly being TRBD1 (6 bases). Germline CDR1 SGDLS, CDR2 YYNGEE. Trimming removed 3 bases from V and 5 bases from J, with 14 bases in between. The CDR3 spans 15 residues. The entire variable domain, with the rest obtained from reference TRBV9 and TRBJ1-4, is as follows: DSGVTQTPKHLITATGQRVTLRCSPRSGDLSVYWYQQSLDQGLQFLIQYYNGEERAKGNILERFSAQQFPDLHSELNLSSLELGDSALYFCASSAGGGANEKLFFGSGTQLSVL.

This clone was observed once. This chain connects TRBV7-2 to TRBJ2-3; 10 positions agree with TRBD2. The CDR3 loop spans 16 amino acids. Germline CDR1 reads SGHTA; CDR2 reads FQGNSA. V was pared by 2 bases and J by 4 bases, with 6 bases of the junction left unmatched. CDR3 sequence: CASSLPSGGASDTQYF. For the CDR3, the DNA is TGTGCCAGCAGCTTACCCAGCGGGGGGGCCTCAGATACGCAGTATTTT.

V and J are TRBV28 and TRBJ2-7; 7 positions match TRBD1. Germline CDR1 MDHEN, CDR2 SYDVKM. The CDR3 loop spans 15 amino acids. Trimming at V came to 4 bases and at J to 1 base, leaving 7 bases not matched to a gene. The CDR3 sequence is CASSSPGQPSYEQYF. The CDR3 coding sequence is TGTGCCAGCAGTTCCCCGGGACAGCCTTCCTACGAGCAGTACTTC.

Note on this clone: A much more abundant neighbour one base away suggests this may be a read error. Other DNA variants within this sample encode the same CDR3. The CDR3 nucleotides are TGTGCCAGCAGTCCAGGGAACACTGAAGCTTTCTTT. It codes for CASSPGNTEAFF. The V gene is TRBV12-3 or TRBV12-4, the J gene TRBJ1-1; no clear D gene. The CDR3 totals 12 residues. Trimming cost V 5 bases and J 1 base, with 5 bases left between them.

The J gene is TRBJ1-4, the V gene TRBV3-1 (or the pseudogene TRBV3-2); TRBD1 might be the D (6 bases). CDR3 length: 16 amino acids. Germline V gene lookup returns CDR1 LGHDT and CDR2 YNNKEL (reference sequence). The ends were cut back, 3 bases at V and 8 bases at J, with 19 bases in the middle. Here the CDR3 DNA reads TGTGCCAGCAGCCAGCTGGACAGTGCTTGGGGCGAAAAACTGTTTTTT. Translated: CASSQLDSAWGEKLFF.

The V and J genes are TRBV28 and TRBJ1-6; D is perhaps TRBD1 (6 bases). V lost 5 bases to trimming and J lost 4 bases, with 9 bases between them. From germline, CDR1 is MDHEN and CDR2 SYDVKM. This CDR3 contains 14 residues. The CDR3, as DNA: TGTGCCAGCAGTGCCAGGGGATATAATTCACCCCTCCACTTT. The encoded protein is CASSARGYNSPLHF. Together with reference TRBV28 and TRBJ1-6, the CDR3 gives the full variable domain: DVKVTQSSRYLVKRTGEKVFLECVQDMDHENMFWYRQDPGLGLRLIYFSYDVKMKEKGDIPEGYSVSREKKERFSLILESASTNQTSMYLCASSARGYNSPLHFGNGTRLTVT.

The chain combines TRBV6-6 with TRBJ2-3, with 9 bases that match TRBD2. Trimming took 4 bases from V and 1 from J; bases not matched to a gene: 6. This CDR3 comprises 16 residues. CDR1 is MNHNY and CDR2 is SVGAGI in the germline V gene (reference sequence). CDR3: CASSSPRLAGTDTQYF. CDR3 DNA sequence: TGTGCCAGCAGTTCCCCCCGACTAGCGGGCACAGATACGCAGTATTTT.